This TCR beta chain was observed in a study of T cell responses to AZD1222 COVID-19 vaccine. Study observations and caveats: Clonal diversity may have been underestimated in mostly white British donors. Scientists sampled the repertoires only once the peak T cell response had passed.

Generated by immunoSEQ multiplex PCR, the TCRdb table keeps only in-frame clones and is missing some. The sample records about 270,000 clones, 94% being singletons. The CDR3 consists of 15 residues. Trimming removed 6 bases from V and 0 bases from J, with 12 bases in between. Germline CDR1 MDHEN, CDR2 SYDVKM. Concerning this clone itself: Its antigen is unknown.

V is TRBV28 and J is TRBJ1-3; D uncertain. The TCR originated in an adult who received the AZD1222 COVID-19 vaccine. The sequenced sample was peripheral blood, obtained 28 days after the second AZD1222 dose. The CDR3 spells CASSLTLLSGNTIYF. The CDR3 bases are TGTGCCAGCAGCCTAACTCTCCTCTCTGGAAACACCATATATTTT.